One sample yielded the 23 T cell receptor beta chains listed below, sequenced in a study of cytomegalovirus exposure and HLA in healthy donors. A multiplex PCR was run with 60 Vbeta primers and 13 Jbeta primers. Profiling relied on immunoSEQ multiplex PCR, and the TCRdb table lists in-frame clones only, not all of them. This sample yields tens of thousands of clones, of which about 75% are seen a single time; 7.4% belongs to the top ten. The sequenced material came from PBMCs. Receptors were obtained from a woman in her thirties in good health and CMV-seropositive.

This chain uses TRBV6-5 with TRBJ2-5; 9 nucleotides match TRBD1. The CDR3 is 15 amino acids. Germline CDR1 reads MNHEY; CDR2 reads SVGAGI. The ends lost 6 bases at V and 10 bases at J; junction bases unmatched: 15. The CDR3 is CASSRYPGTGRIQYF. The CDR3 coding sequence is TGTGCCAGCAGCCGATATCCCGGGACAGGGAGGATCCAGTACTTC.

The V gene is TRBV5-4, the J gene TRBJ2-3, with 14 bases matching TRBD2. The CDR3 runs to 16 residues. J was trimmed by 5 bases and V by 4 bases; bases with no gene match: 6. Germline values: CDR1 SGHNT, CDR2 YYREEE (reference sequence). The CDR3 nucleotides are TGTGCCAGCAGCCAGGGACTAGCGGGAGTTAAAGATACGCAGTATTTT. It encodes CASSQGLAGVKDTQYF.

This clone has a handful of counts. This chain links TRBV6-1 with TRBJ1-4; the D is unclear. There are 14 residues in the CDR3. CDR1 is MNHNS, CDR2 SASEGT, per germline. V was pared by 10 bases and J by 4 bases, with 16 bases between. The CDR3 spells CATLRDTLNEKLFF. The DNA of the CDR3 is TGTGCCACCCTCCGTGACACCCTTAATGAAAAACTGTTTTTT.

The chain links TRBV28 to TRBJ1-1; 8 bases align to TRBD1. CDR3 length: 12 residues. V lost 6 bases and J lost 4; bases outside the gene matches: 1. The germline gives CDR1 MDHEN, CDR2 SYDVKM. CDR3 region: CASRGQGTEAFF. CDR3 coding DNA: TGTGCCAGCAGAGGACAGGGCACTGAAGCTTTCTTT.

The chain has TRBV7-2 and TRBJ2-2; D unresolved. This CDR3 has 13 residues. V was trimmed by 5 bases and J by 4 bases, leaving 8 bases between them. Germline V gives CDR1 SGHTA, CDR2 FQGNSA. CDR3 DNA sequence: TGTGCCAGCAGCCCCCTGTTCACCGGGGAGCTGTTTTTT. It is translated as CASSPLFTGELFF.

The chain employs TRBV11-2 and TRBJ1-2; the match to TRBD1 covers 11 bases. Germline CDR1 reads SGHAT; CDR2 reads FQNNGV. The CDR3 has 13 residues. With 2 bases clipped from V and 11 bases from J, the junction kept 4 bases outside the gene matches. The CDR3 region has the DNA TGTGCCAGCAGCTTACGGACAGGGGGCGGGTACACCTTC. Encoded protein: CASSLRTGGGYTF.

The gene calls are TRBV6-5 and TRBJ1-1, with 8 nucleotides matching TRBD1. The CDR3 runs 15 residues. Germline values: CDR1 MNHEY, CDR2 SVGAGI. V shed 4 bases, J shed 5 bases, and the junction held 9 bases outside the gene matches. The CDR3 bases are TGTGCCAGCAGTTTACAGGGGGGGGGAAATACTGAAGCTTTCTTT. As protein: CASSLQGGGNTEAFF.

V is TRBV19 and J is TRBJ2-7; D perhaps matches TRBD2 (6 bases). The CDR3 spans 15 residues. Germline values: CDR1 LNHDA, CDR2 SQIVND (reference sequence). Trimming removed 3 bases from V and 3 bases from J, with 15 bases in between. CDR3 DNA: TGTGCCAGTAGTATGATTCTCGGACTAAACTACGAGCAGTACTTC. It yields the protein CASSMILGLNYEQYF.

CDR3 in amino acids: CSGRVAATDTQYF. The CDR3 coding sequence is TGCAGCGGGAGAGTAGCCGCCACAGATACGCAGTATTTT. The chain is built from TRBV29-1 and TRBJ2-3; no clear D. V was cut by 7 bases and J by 2 bases, with 13 bases left in between. Germline CDR1 and CDR2: SQVTM and ANQGSEA. The CDR3 totals 13 residues.

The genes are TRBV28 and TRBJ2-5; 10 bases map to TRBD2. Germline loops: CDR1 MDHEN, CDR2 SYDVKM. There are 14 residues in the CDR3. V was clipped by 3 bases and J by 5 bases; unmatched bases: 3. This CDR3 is CASSLLAGEETQYF. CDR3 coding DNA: TGTGCCAGCAGTTTGCTAGCGGGAGAGGAGACCCAGTACTTC.

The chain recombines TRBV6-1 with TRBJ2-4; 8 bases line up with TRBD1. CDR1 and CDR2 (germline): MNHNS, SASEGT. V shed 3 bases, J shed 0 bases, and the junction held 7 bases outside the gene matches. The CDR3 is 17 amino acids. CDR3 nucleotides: TGTGCCAGCAGTGAGTACAGGGGGTCCGTAGCCAAAAACATTCAGTACTTC. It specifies CASSEYRGSVAKNIQYF.

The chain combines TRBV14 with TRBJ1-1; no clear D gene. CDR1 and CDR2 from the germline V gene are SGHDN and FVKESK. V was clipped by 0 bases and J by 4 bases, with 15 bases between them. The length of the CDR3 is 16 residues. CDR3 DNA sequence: TGTGCCAGCAGCCAAGATCTTACGGGGTCGGGCACTGAAGCTTTCTTT. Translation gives CASSQDLTGSGTEAFF.

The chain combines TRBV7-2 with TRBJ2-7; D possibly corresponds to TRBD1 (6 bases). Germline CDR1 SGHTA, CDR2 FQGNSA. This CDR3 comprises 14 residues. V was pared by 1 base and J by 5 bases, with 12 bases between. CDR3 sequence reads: CASSLDRALNEQYF. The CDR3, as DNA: TGTGCCAGCAGCTTAGACAGGGCGTTGAACGAGCAGTACTTC.

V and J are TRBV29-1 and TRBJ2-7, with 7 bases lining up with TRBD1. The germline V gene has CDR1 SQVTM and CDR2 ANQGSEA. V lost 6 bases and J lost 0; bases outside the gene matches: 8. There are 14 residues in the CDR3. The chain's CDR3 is CSVAGGPSSYEQYF. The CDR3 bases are TGCAGCGTCGCAGGGGGTCCCAGCTCCTACGAGCAGTACTTC.

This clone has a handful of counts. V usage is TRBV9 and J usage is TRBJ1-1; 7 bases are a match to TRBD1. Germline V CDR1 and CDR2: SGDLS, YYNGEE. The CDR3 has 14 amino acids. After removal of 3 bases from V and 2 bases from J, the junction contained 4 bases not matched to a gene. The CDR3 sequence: CASSATGKNTEAFF. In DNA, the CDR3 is TGTGCCAGCAGCGCGACAGGGAAAAACACTGAAGCTTTCTTT.

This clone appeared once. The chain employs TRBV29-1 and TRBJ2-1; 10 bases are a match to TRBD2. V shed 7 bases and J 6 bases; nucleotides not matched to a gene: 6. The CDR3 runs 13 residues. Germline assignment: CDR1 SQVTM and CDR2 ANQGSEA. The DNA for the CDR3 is TGCAGCGCACGGACTAGCGGAATCAATGAGCAGTTCTTC. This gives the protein CSARTSGINEQFF.

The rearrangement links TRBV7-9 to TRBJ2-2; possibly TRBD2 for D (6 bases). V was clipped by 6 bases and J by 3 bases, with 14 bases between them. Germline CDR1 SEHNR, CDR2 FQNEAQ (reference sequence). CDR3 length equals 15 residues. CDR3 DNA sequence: TGTGCCAGCAGTCGTCTAGCGTCTTACACCGGGGAGCTGTTTTTT. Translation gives CASSRLASYTGELFF.

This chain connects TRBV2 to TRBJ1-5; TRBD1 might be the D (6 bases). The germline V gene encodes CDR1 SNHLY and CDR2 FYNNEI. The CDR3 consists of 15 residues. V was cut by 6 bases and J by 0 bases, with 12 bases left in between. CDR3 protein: CASRGQSHSNQPQHF. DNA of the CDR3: TGTGCCAGCAGGGGACAATCTCATAGCAATCAGCCCCAGCATTTT.

CDR3 sequence reads: CASSYRGGHGYTF. The DNA of the CDR3 is TGTGCCAGCAGTTACCGCGGAGGACATGGCTACACCTTC. The chain employs TRBV6-5 and TRBJ1-2; D not resolved. Trimming stripped 2 bases from V and 6 bases from J, with 10 bases between. The CDR3 spans 13 residues. Germline V gives CDR1 MNHEY, CDR2 SVGAGI.

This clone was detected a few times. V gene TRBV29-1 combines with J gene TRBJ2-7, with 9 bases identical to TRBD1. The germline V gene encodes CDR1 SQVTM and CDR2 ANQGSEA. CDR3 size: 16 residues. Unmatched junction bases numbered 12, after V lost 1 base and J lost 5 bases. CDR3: CSVEGDPGQGPHEQYF. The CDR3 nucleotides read TGCAGCGTTGAAGGAGATCCGGGACAGGGTCCCCACGAGCAGTACTTC.

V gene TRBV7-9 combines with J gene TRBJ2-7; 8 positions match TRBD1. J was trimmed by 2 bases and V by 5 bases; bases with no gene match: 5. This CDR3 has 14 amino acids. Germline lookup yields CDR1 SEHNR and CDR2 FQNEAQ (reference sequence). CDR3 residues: CASSPRTGTYEQYF. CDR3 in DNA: TGTGCCAGCAGCCCCAGGACAGGGACCTACGAGCAGTACTTC.

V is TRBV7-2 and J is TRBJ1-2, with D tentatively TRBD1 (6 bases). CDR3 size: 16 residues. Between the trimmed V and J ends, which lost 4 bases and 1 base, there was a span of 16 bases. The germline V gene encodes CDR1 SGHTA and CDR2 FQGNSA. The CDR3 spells CASSSPGGAVNYGYTF. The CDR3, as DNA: TGTGCCAGCAGCTCTCCCGGGGGGGCCGTTAACTATGGCTACACCTTC.

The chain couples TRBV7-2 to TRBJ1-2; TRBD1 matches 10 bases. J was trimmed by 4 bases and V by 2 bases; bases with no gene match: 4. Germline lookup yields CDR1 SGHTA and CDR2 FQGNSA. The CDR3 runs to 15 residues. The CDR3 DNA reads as TGTGCCAGCAGCTTATCCGGGACAGGGGTCTATGGCTACACCTTC. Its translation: CASSLSGTGVYGYTF.